This entry features one TCR beta chain sequence. The antigen is not known. RNA extracted from PBMCs served as the sequencing template. Guidelines of the American Thyroid Association were used to diagnose Graves' disease. TCRdb reprocessed the reads with MiXCR, giving one entry per CDR3 protein. The top ten clones hold approximately 20% of a sample with 650 to 950 distinct CDR3 sequences, roughly nine tenths of them seen once. The sample originates from a study of regulatory T cells in long-lasting Graves disease. Study-wide points: It was in persistent disease that TRBV28, TRBJ1-2 and TRBJ2-5 were favored. TCR diversity was lower in persistent Graves' patients (versus newly diagnosed ones).

The J segment lost 1 base and the V segment lost 2 bases, leaving 5 bases of the junction unmatched. Germline V lookup: CDR1 MNHEY, CDR2 SVGEGT. CDR3 length equals 15 residues. The sequencing used peripheral blood mononuclear cells (PBMCs), collected with antithyroid drug treatment, in newly diagnosed or persistent Graves disease (not recorded which). The TCR originated in a female donor with Graves disease. This sequence joins TRBV6-2 or TRBV6-3 and TRBJ2-7, with 7 bases identical to TRBD1. CDR3 in DNA: TGTGCCAGCAGTTACCCCGGACAGGTGTCCTACGAGCAGTACTTC. Its protein product is CASSYPGQVSYEQYF.